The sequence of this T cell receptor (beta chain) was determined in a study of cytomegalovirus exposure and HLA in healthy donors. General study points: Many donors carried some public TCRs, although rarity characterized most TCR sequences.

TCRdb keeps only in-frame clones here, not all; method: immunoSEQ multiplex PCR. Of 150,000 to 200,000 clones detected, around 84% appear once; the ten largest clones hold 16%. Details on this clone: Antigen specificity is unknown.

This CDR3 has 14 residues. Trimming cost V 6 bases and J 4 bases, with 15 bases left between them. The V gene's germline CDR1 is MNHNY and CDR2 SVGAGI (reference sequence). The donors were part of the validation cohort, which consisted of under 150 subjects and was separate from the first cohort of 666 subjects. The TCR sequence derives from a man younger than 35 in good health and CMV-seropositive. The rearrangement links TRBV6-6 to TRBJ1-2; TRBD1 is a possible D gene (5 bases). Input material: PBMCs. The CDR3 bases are TGTGCCAGCAGCGCGAGTTTCCAGGGCTATGGCTACACCTTC. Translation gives CASSASFQGYGYTF.